The subject of this entry is one TCR beta chain. CDR1 and CDR2 (germline): SEHNR, FQNEAQ (reference sequence). J was trimmed by 5 bases and V by 6 bases; bases with no gene match: 3. The CDR3 length is 14 residues. These data are taken from a study of blood T cell repertoires in COVID-19. Study background: Samples of COVID-19 (acute and convalescent) were obtained from the United States, Italy and Spain. PBMCs, B-cell-depleted T cells, or T cells were the source of the cDNA or gDNA that made up the material.

Original processing methods: Amplification from reference gene primers served as the basis for estimated nucleated cell counts. Profiled with immunoSEQ multiplex PCR; TCRdb holds only in-frame clones, not every one. That table supplies the V and J calls and clone size; D and trimming were determined from the DNA. The sample consists of some 70,000 clones, 60% to 80% of them appearing once. V and J are TRBV7-9 and TRBJ2-2, with 10 bases that match TRBD2. The sequenced sample was peripheral blood. The sequence was obtained from a human donor in a cohort sampled during active COVID-19. The CDR3: CASRIAGGTGELFF. CDR3 nucleotide sequence: TGTGCCAGCAGGATAGCGGGGGGAACCGGGGAGCTGTTTTTT.